The 15 T cell receptor beta chains below were found in one sample sequenced in a study of blood T cells in healthy people across ages (dated by TCRdb to between 2015 and 2016). The library was made by 5' RACE. TCRdb names Illumina HiSeq 2500 as the instrument used. A second about 7 to 12 cycle PCR used a sample-barcoded 5' primer and a J-beta primer mix. TCRdb reanalyzed the raw reads on its own, using fastp at Q25 for trimming and MiXCR for clone calling, and kept in-frame beta chains. Records with the same CDR3 protein are collapsed into one entry carrying the most frequent genes and DNA. This sample lists hundreds of thousands of distinct CDR3 sequences; around a quarter were detected once. 3% of the sample rests with the top ten. This sample also belongs to another study, concerning T cells of mothers and their children.

Specimen: blood. The source of these receptors is a boy between 10 and 17 years old in good health.

This clonotype appeared a few times. The chain couples TRBV5-1 to TRBJ2-5; 10 bases are a match to TRBD1. V shed 6 bases, J shed 1 base, and the junction held 6 bases outside the gene matches. The germline CDR1 and CDR2 sequences are SGHRS and YFSETQ. The CDR3 covers 15 residues. The CDR3 is CASTRTGGLQETQYF. CDR3 in DNA: TGCGCCAGCACCCGGACAGGGGGTCTCCAAGAGACCCAGTACTTC.

In its sample, this clonotype was seen a few times. The chain is built from TRBV18 and TRBJ2-7, with D possibly TRBD1 on 6 matching bases. The CDR3 is made up of 16 amino acids. Germline V gives CDR1 KGHSH, CDR2 LQKENI. Trimming took off 3 bases at V and 3 bases at J, with 18 bases between the two ends. Here the CDR3 DNA reads TGTGCCAGCTCACCTATCGGACAGCCTACACACTACGAGCAGTACTTC. Encoded protein: CASSPIGQPTHYEQYF.

This clonotype occurred a few times. This chain's CDR3 is CASRPGGYEQYF. The CDR3 nucleotides are TGTGCCAGCCGTCCGGGGGGCTACGAGCAGTACTTC. This chain joins TRBV6-5 and TRBJ2-7; 7 bases map to TRBD2. Germline CDR1 MNHEY, CDR2 SVGAGI. V shed 8 bases, J shed 3 bases, and the junction held 4 bases outside the gene matches. This CDR3 contains 12 residues.

V and J are TRBV20-1 and TRBJ2-5, with 7 positions matching TRBD2. Germline V gene sequence: CDR1 DFQATT, CDR2 SNEGSKA (reference sequence). The CDR3 totals 14 residues. Trimming cost V 3 bases and J 0 bases; bases outside gene matches: 4. Written as DNA, the CDR3 is TGCAGTGCTAGCGGGGGGACGCACCAAGAGACCCAGTACTTC. This translates into CSASGGTHQETQYF.

This clonotype occurred a few times. The J gene is TRBJ2-7, the V gene TRBV4-1; 8 nucleotides match TRBD2. V lost 4 bases and J lost 0; bases outside the gene matches: 8. Per the germline V gene, CDR1 is MGHRA and CDR2 is YSYEKL. The length of the CDR3 is 16 residues. CDR3 loop: CASSLQASGGSYEQYF. In DNA form, the CDR3 reads TGCGCCAGCAGCCTCCAGGCCAGCGGGGGCTCCTACGAGCAGTACTTC.

This clonotype was picked up many times. This chain connects TRBV10-3 to TRBJ2-5; 7 bases map to TRBD1. J was trimmed by 2 bases and V by 10 bases; bases with no gene match: 7. Germline V CDR1 and CDR2: ENHRY, SYGVKD. This CDR3 comprises 13 residues. The CDR3 DNA sequence: TGTGCCACCCTCGGGACAGCACAAGAGACCCAGTACTTC. Translating gives CATLGTAQETQYF.

This clonotype was recorded a few times. The chain combines TRBV12-3 or TRBV12-4 with TRBJ1-1, with 9 bases that match TRBD1. This CDR3 has 13 amino acids. The ends lost 6 bases at V and 11 bases at J; junction bases unmatched: 10. As DNA, the CDR3 is TGTGCCAGCAGCTTGGACAGGGGCTATAGGGCTTTCTTT. The encoded protein is CASSLDRGYRAFF.

This sequence joins TRBV7-9 and TRBJ2-5; D call uncertain. The end of the DNA fits TRBJ2-7 better, so the J call may be wrong. This CDR3 has 13 amino acids. Looked up from germline, CDR1 is SEHNR and CDR2 is FQNEAQ (reference sequence). In nucleotides, the CDR3 is TGTGCCAGCAGCTTAGGCATTATCCACGAGCAGTACTTC. Translation: CASSLGIIHEQYF.

The rearrangement uses TRBV20-1 and TRBJ2-6, with 7 bases that match TRBD1. This CDR3 comprises 17 residues. Germline trimming cut 2 bases from V and 3 bases from J; bases unmatched to any gene: 10. Germline loops: CDR1 DFQATT, CDR2 SNEGSKA (reference sequence). This CDR3 is CSARTRQGFFGANVLTF. For the CDR3, the DNA is TGCAGTGCTAGAACAAGACAGGGTTTTTTTGGGGCCAACGTCCTGACTTTC.

V usage is TRBV20-1 and J usage is TRBJ2-2, with D possibly being TRBD2 (7 bases). Germline V gene sequence: CDR1 DFQATT, CDR2 SNEGSKA (reference sequence). The CDR3 is made up of 14 amino acids. Trimming took off 6 bases at V and 4 bases at J, with 15 bases between the two ends. The CDR3 here is CSARRGASTGELFF. The DNA of the CDR3 is TGCAGTGCCCGTCGGGGGGCGAGCACCGGGGAGCTGTTTTTT.

The gene calls are TRBV20-1 and TRBJ2-3, with D perhaps matching TRBD1 (5 bases). Per the germline V gene, CDR1 is DFQATT and CDR2 is SNEGSKA (reference sequence). This CDR3 has 15 amino acids. V gave up 1 base and J gave up 12 bases, with 23 bases separating them. This CDR3 reads CSARGYGTPAGIQYF. In nucleotides, the CDR3 is TGCAGTGCTAGAGGGTATGGAACGCCGGCAGGGATACAGTATTTT.

This clonotype occurred a few times. This chain connects TRBV10-3 to TRBJ2-3; 10 bases match TRBD1. This CDR3 spans 16 amino acids. The germline V gene has CDR1 ENHRY and CDR2 SYGVKD. Trimming at V came to 7 bases and at J to 3 bases, leaving 10 bases not matched to a gene. DNA of the CDR3: TGTGCCATCACCGAAGGGACAGGGGTTTCGACAGATACGCAGTATTTT. Protein: CAITEGTGVSTDTQYF.

For this clonotype: Relative to the germline gene, one junction end is altered; a read error may explain this. The V gene is TRBV20-1, the J gene TRBJ1-5; possibly TRBD1 for D (5 bases). CDR1 and CDR2 (germline): DFQATT, SNEGSKA (reference sequence). There are 14 residues in the CDR3. The CDR3 reads CSAQGSDSNQPRHF. In nucleotides, the CDR3 is TGCAGTGCCCAGGGAAGCGATAGCAATCAGCCCCGGCATTTT.

The rearrangement uses TRBV7-2 and TRBJ2-7; 11 nucleotides line up with TRBD1. CDR3 length: 15 amino acids. CDR1 SGHTA and CDR2 FQGNSA come from the germline V gene. With V trimmed by 6 bases and J by 2 bases, 6 bases remained unmatched. As DNA, the CDR3 is TGTGCCAGCAGTCGAGGACAGGGGGCCGCCTACGAGCAGTACTTC. Residues: CASSRGQGAAYEQYF.

A few counts support this clonotype. The V gene is TRBV7-9, the J gene TRBJ1-4, with D uncertain. The CDR3 extends over 15 amino acids. The germline V gene encodes CDR1 SEHNR and CDR2 FQNEAQ (reference sequence). V was trimmed by 2 bases and J by 3 bases, leaving 10 bases between them. CDR3 in amino acids: CASSLKRVANEKLFF. The CDR3 DNA reads as TGTGCCAGCAGCTTAAAGAGGGTGGCTAATGAAAAACTGTTTTTT.